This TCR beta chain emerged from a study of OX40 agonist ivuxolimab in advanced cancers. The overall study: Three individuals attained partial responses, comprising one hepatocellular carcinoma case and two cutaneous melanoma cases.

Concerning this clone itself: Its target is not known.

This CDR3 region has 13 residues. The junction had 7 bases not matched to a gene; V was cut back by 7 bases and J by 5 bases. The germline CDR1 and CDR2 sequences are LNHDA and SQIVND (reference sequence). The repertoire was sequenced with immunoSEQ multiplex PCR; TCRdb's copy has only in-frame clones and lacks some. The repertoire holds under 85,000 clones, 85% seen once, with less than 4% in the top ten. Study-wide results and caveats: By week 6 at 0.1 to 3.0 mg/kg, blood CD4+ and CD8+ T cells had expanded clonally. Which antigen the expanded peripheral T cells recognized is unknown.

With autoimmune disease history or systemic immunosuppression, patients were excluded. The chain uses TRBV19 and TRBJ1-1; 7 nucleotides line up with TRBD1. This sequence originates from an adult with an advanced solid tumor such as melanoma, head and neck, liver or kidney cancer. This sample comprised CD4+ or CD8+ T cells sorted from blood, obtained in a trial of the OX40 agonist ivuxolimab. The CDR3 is CASIRQGGTEAFF. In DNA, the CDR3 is TGTGCCAGTATCAGGCAGGGGGGAACTGAAGCTTTCTTT.